The 13 T cell receptor beta chains listed next were all sequenced from one sample in a study of regulatory T cells in long-lasting Graves disease. Sequencing libraries for TCR beta were prepared with iRepertoire HTBI primers and Arm-PCR of CDR3 regions. TCRdb called the multiplex PCR reads again in MiXCR, with one record for every CDR3 protein. The sample has 400,000 to 500,000 distinct CDR3 sequences; approximately 16% are singletons. As for time point: newly diagnosed GD, antithyroid drugs for less than 3 months. RNA isolated from PBMCs was used to make the TCR library. These data also featured in a second study, about T cells in Graves' hyperthyroidism and ophthalmopathy.

Source: peripheral blood mononuclear cells (PBMCs), taken at new diagnosis, from a patient treated with antithyroid drugs. All receptors derive from a woman younger than 35 with Graves disease.

In this sample, this clonotype turned up many times. The gene calls are TRBV7-2 and TRBJ1-1; D gene ambiguous. This CDR3 is 15 amino acids long. Trimming shortened V by 7 bases and J by 6 bases, and 21 bases separated the two germline ends. The germline CDR1 and CDR2 sequences are SGHTA and FQGNSA. CDR3 DNA: TGTGCCAGCATCAATAGAGGAGACTGGGGTGCTGAAGCTTTCTTT. This gives the protein CASINRGDWGAEAFF.

This clonotype occurred many times. The chain joins TRBV5-1 to TRBJ2-2, with TRBD2 matching 7 bases. CDR3 length: 14 residues. The V gene end was trimmed by 3 bases and the J gene end by 5 bases; junction bases not matched to a gene: 4. The V gene's germline CDR1 is SGHRS and CDR2 YFSETQ. In nucleotides, the CDR3 is TGCGCCAGCAGCTCATATAGCGGGACCGGGGAGCTGTTTTTT. It specifies CASSSYSGTGELFF.

This clonotype was recorded at least ten times. V is TRBV20-1 and J is TRBJ2-1; 8 bases align to TRBD1. V trimming: 1 base; J trimming: 5 bases; junction bases outside the gene matches: 7. The length of the CDR3 is 15 residues. Per the germline V gene, CDR1 is DFQATT and CDR2 is SNEGSKA (reference sequence). This CDR3 reads CSARGGQAQNNEQFF. The CDR3 DNA sequence: TGCAGTGCTAGAGGGGGACAGGCTCAAAACAATGAGCAGTTCTTC.

In this sample, this clonotype turned up many times. This chain connects TRBV2 to TRBJ2-7; 7 bases fit TRBD1. This CDR3 region has 15 residues. Germline trimming cut 2 bases from V and 6 bases from J; bases unmatched to any gene: 10. Germline CDR1 and CDR2: SNHLY and FYNNEI. The CDR3 DNA follows: TGTGCCAGCAGTGAATTTGGGTTGACAGGGCGCGAGCAGTACTTC. This gives the protein CASSEFGLTGREQYF.

This clonotype was recorded many times. The chain carries TRBV20-1 and TRBJ2-7; 9 bases map to TRBD2. V trimming: 3 bases; J trimming: 3 bases; junction bases outside the gene matches: 9. The CDR3 contains 15 residues. Germline values: CDR1 DFQATT, CDR2 SNEGSKA (reference sequence). The CDR3 region has the DNA TGCAGTGCTAGGGGGACTAGCCAAGCTTACTACGAGCAGTACTTC. Its protein is CSARGTSQAYYEQYF.

The chain links TRBV19 to TRBJ2-1; weak D call: TRBD2 (6 bases). Trimming removed 3 bases from V and 1 base from J, with 10 bases in between. CDR3 length: 15 amino acids. CDR1 and CDR2 (germline): LNHDA, SQIVND (reference sequence). The CDR3 nucleotides read TGTGCCAGTAGTATTCTACTAGCTTCCTACAATGAGCAGTTCTTC. Translation gives CASSILLASYNEQFF.

This clonotype has a handful of counts. The V and J genes are TRBV20-1 and TRBJ1-5; TRBD1 matches at 8 bases. Germline loops: CDR1 DFQATT, CDR2 SNEGSKA (reference sequence). The CDR3 consists of 14 residues. Trimming cost V 6 bases and J 1 base; bases outside gene matches: 5. CDR3 sequence: CSARTGSSNQPQHF. CDR3 DNA sequence: TGCAGTGCGCGGACAGGGTCAAGCAATCAGCCCCAGCATTTT.

The V call is TRBV7-9, the J call TRBJ2-1; 8 bases map to TRBD1. The CDR3 totals 17 residues. With 6 bases clipped from V and 3 bases from J, the junction kept 13 bases outside the gene matches. Looked up from germline, CDR1 is SEHNR and CDR2 is FQNEAQ (reference sequence). The DNA for the CDR3 is TGTGCCAGCAGTTATAGTTCGTCAGGGGGCCACTACAATGAGCAGTTCTTC. This gives the protein CASSYSSSGGHYNEQFF.

This clonotype was observed once. Without the conserved terminal phenylalanine or tryptophan, this CDR3 likely stems from a read error. The J gene is TRBJ2-2, the V gene TRBV27, with 8 bases that match TRBD1. Germline CDR1 MNHEY, CDR2 SMNVEV (reference sequence). CDR3 length equals 15 residues. Trimming took 5 bases from V and 4 from J; bases not matched to a gene: 6. CDR3 loop: CASSHTGGSTGELFL. The CDR3 coding sequence is TGTGCCAGCAGTCACACAGGGGGGTCCACCGGGGAGCTGTTTCTT.

Ten or more counts support this clonotype. The gene calls are TRBV24-1 and TRBJ2-7; 7 bases match TRBD2. The CDR3 totals 16 residues. Germline V gene sequence: CDR1 KGHDR, CDR2 SFDVKD. V was clipped by 4 bases and J by 0 bases; unmatched bases: 8. In DNA form, the CDR3 reads TGTGCCACCAGTGACCACGGCGGGAGTGGCTCCTACGAGCAGTACTTC. Translating gives CATSDHGGSGSYEQYF.

This clonotype was seen many times. The chain has TRBV27 and TRBJ2-3; 10 nucleotides align to TRBD2. With 8 bases clipped from V and 2 bases from J, the junction kept 19 bases outside the gene matches. The CDR3 runs to 19 residues. Germline V gene data show CDR1 as MNHEY and CDR2 as SMNVEV (reference sequence). CDR3 sequence: CASHQVTPGTSEYTDTQYF. For the CDR3, the DNA is TGTGCCAGCCACCAGGTGACCCCCGGGACTAGCGAGTACACAGATACGCAGTATTTT.

This chain uses TRBV7-9 with TRBJ1-2; 7 bases are a match to TRBD1. Unmatched junction bases numbered 3, after V lost 5 bases and J lost 0 bases. The germline CDR1 and CDR2 sequences are SEHNR and FQNEAQ (reference sequence). This CDR3 is 14 amino acids long. In nucleotides, the CDR3 is TGTGCCAGCAGCCCGGGACAGCCTAACTATGGCTACACCTTC. It is translated as CASSPGQPNYGYTF. Full variable domain (remainder filled in from reference TRBV7-9 and TRBJ1-2): DTGVSQNPRHKITKRGQNVTFRCDPISEHNRLYWYRQTLGQGPEFLTYFQNEAQLEKSRLLSDRFSAERPKGSFSTLEIQRTEQGDSAMYLCASSPGQPNYGYTFGSGTRLTVV.

This clonotype was picked up many times. The rearrangement uses TRBV18 and TRBJ2-3; D is unresolved. The CDR3 is 14 residues long. V dropped 8 bases and J dropped 4 bases, with 16 bases sitting between them. Germline CDR1 KGHSH, CDR2 LQKENI. CDR3 DNA: TGTGCCAGCAGCCCCCTAGAAAGCGCAGATACGCAGTATTTT. Translation gives CASSPLESADTQYF.